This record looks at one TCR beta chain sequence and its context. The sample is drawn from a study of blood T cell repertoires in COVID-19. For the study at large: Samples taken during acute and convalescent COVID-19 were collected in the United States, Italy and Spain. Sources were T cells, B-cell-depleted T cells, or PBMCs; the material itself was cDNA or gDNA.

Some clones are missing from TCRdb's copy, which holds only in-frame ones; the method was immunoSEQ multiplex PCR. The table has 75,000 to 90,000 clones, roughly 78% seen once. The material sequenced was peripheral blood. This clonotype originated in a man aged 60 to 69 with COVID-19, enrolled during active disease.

The CDR3 reads CASSYPVYEQYF. The CDR3 DNA reads TGTGCCAGCAGTTATCCCGTCTACGAGCAGTACTTC. The chain employs TRBV6-2 or TRBV6-3 and TRBJ2-7; unclear D gene. V was shortened by 3 bases and J by 3 bases, with 6 bases between the two germline ends. Germline V gene lookup returns CDR1 MNHEY and CDR2 SVGEGT. The CDR3 contains 12 residues.